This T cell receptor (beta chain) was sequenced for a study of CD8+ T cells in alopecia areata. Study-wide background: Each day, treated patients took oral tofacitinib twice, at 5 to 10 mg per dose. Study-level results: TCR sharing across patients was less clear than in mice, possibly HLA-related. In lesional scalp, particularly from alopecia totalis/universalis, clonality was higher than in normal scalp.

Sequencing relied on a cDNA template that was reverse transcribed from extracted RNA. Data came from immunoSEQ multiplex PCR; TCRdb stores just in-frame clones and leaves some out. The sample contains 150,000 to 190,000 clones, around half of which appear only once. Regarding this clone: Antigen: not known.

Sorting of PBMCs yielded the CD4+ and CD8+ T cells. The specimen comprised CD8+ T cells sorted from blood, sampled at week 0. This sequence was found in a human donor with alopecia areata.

The CDR3 DNA reads TGTGCCAGCAGCTTAGAAGGGACAGGCTCTGGGGCCAACGTCCTGACTTTC. Translation: CASSLEGTGSGANVLTF. The chain combines TRBV7-8 with TRBJ2-6; 8 bases fit TRBD1. The CDR3 is 17 amino acids. Looked up from germline, CDR1 is SGHVS and CDR2 is FQNEAQ. V shed 1 base and J 0 bases; nucleotides not matched to a gene: 2.